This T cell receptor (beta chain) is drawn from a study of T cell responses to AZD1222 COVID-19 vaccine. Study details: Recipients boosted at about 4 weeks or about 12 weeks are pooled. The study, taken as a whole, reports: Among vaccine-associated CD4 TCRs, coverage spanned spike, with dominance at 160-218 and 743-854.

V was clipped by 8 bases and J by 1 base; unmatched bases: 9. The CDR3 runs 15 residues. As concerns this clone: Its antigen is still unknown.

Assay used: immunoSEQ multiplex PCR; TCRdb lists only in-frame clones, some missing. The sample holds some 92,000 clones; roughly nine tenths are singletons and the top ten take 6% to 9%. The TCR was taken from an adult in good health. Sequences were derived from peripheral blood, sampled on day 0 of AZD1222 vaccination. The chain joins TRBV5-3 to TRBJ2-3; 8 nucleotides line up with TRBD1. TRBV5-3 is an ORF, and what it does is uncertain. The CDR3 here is CARAPRTGCTDTQYF. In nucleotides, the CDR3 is TGTGCCAGGGCCCCCAGGACAGGGTGCACAGATACGCAGTATTTT.